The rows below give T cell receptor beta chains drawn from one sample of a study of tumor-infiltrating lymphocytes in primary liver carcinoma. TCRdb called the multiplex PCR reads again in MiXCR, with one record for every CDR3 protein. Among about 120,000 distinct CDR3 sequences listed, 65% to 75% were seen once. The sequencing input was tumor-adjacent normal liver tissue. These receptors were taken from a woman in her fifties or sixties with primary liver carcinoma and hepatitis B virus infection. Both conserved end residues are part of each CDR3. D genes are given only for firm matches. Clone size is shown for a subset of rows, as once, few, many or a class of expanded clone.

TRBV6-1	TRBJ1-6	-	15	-	CASSGQSSYNSLLYF	TGTGCCAGCAGTGGCCAGAGCTCCTATAATTCACTCCTCTACTTT
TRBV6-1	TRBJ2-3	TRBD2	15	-	CANSTEIAGGDTQYF	TGTGCCAACAGTACTGAAATCGCGGGAGGGGATACGCAGTATTTT
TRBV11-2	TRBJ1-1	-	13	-	CAGSLDARVEAFF	TGTGCCGGCAGCTTAGATGCAAGGGTTGAAGCTTTCTTT
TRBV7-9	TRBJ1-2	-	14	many	CASSLAQGTYGYTF	TGTGCCAGCAGCTTAGCGCAGGGGACCTATGGCTACACCTTC
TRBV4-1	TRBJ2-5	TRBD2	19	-	CASTNELGLAGVGQDTQYF	TGCGCCAGCACCAACGAACTGGGACTAGCGGGGGTGGGCCAAGATACCCAGTACTTC
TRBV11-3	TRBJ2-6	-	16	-	CANGFGGSAGANVLTF	TGTGCCAACGGCTTCGGTGGGTCGGCTGGGGCCAACGTCCTGACTTTC
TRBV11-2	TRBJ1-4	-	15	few	CASNSRGGGNEKLFF	TGTGCCAGCAACTCGCGAGGAGGAGGTAATGAAAAACTGTTTTTT
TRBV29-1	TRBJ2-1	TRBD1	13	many	CSVNRGPYNEQFF	TGCAGCGTCAACAGGGGTCCCTACAATGAGCAGTTCTTC
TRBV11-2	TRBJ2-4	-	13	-	CACSLVATGIQYF	TGTGCCTGCAGCCTCGTGGCGACCGGGATTCAGTACTTC
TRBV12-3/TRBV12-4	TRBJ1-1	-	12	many	CASSPGWTEAFF	TGTGCCAGCAGTCCAGGGTGGACTGAAGCTTTCTTT
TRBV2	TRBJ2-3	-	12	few	CASSARFGTQYF	TGTGCCAGCAGTGCCCGGTTTGGTACGCAGTATTTT
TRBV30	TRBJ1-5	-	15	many	CAWSRRGLSNQPQHF	TGTGCCTGGAGCCGGCGGGGGCTGAGCAATCAGCCCCAGCATTTT
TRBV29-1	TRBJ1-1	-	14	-	CSIEVHCQNIEAFF	TGTAGCATTGAAGTTCATTGCCAGAACATCGAAGCTTTCTTT
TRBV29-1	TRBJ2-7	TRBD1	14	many	CSVVFGQGRREQYF	TGCAGCGTTGTCTTCGGACAGGGGCGACGGGAGCAGTACTTC
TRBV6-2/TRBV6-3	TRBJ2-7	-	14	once	CASSYWSQGDEQYF	TGTGCCAGCAGTTACTGGTCACAAGGGGACGAGCAGTACTTC
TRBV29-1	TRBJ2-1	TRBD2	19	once	CSVETGLAGGTGSYNEQFF	TGCAGCGTCGAAACGGGACTAGCGGGAGGGACCGGCTCCTACAATGAGCAGTTCTTC
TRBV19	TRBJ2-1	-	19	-	CASSPRAGPRERLHNEQFF	TGTGCCAGTAGCCCTCGCGCGGGCCCGAGGGAGAGATTACATAATGAGCAGTTCTTC
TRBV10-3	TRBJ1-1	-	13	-	CAVSAVQNTEAFF	TGTGCCGTCAGTGCGGTACAGAACACTGAAGCTTTCTTT
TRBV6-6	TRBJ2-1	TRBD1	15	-	CASHSAGGSYNEQFF	TGTGCCAGCCACTCGGCAGGGGGTTCCTACAATGAGCAGTTCTTC
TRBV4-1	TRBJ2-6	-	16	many	CASSQPGASGANVLTF	TGCGCCAGCAGCCAACCAGGGGCTAGCGGGGCCAACGTCCTGACTTTC
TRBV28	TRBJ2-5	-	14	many	CASSLWPEEETQYF	TGTGCCAGCAGTTTATGGCCGGAGGAAGAGACCCAGTACTTC
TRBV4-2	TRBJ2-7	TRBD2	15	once	CATSQEAGGQYEQYF	TGTGCCACCAGCCAAGAGGCGGGAGGGCAGTACGAACAGTACTTC
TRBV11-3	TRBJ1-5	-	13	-	CASSVQGADTQHF	TGTGCTAGCAGTGTGCAGGGTGCAGATACGCAGCATTTT
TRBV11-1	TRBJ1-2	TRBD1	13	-	CADSLKQGGGYTF	TGTGCCGACAGCTTAAAACAGGGGGGTGGCTACACCTTC
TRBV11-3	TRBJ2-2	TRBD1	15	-	CANNSGQGYTGELFF	TGTGCCAACAACTCGGGACAGGGTTACACCGGGGAGCTGTTTTTT
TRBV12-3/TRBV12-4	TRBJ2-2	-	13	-	CTTLLAITGGLFF	TGTACCACCTTGCTAGCGATCACCGGGGGGCTGTTTTTT
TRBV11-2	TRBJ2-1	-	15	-	CASRQLGSSYNEQFF	TGTGCCAGCAGGCAACTAGGGTCCTCCTACAATGAGCAGTTCTTC
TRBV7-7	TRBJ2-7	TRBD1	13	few	CTSSTRTGSEQYF	TGTACTAGCAGCACTAGGACAGGGTCCGAGCAGTACTTC
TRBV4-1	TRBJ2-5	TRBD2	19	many	CASSQVGGRARRVEETQYF	TGCGCCAGCAGCCAAGTTGGCGGGAGGGCTCGCCGGGTTGAAGAGACCCAGTACTTC
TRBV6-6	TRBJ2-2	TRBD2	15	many	CASTYSGKNTGELFF	TGTGCCAGCACCTATAGCGGGAAGAACACCGGGGAGCTGTTTTTT
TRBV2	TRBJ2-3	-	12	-	CASSRGAHTQYF	TGTGCCAGCAGTAGGGGGGCACATACGCAGTATTTT
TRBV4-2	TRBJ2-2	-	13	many	CASSQDYTGELFF	TGTGCCAGCAGCCAGGATTACACCGGGGAGCTGTTTTTT
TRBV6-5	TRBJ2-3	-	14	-	CASSPLVDTDTQFF	TGTGCCAGCAGTCCACTAGTGGACACAGATACGCAGTTTTTT
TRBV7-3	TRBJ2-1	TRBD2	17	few	CASSMTSGRPPYNEQFF	TGTGCCAGCAGCATGACTAGCGGGAGGCCCCCCTACAATGAGCAGTTCTTC
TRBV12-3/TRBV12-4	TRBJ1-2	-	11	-	CASTLGGEIGF	TGCGCCAGCACCCTGGGCGGGGAGATCGGCTTC
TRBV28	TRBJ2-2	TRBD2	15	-	CASSPPGTISGGLFF	TGTGCCAGCAGCCCCCCCGGGACTATAAGTGGGGGGCTGTTTTTT
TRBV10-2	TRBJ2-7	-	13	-	CASRVVGKREQYF	TGCGCCAGCAGAGTAGTGGGAAAGCGCGAGCAATACTTC
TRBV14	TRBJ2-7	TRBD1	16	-	CAISPRQGISRSEQYF	TGTGCCATCAGTCCGAGACAGGGTATTTCGAGAAGCGAGCAGTACTTC
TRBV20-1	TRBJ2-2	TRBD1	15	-	CTFRQGARDTGEPFF	TGCACTTTCAGGCAGGGGGCGCGTGACACCGGGGAGCCGTTTTTT
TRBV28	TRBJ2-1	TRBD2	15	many	CASSLTGGPYNEQFF	TGTGCCAGCAGTTTGACGGGAGGGCCGTACAATGAGCAGTTCTTC
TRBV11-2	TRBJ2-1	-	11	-	CVISPGGEQFF	TGTGTCATCAGCCCCGGTGGTGAGCAATTCTTC
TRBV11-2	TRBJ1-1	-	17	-	CASSPTWGGGKDTEAFF	TGTGCCAGCAGCCCGACATGGGGTGGGGGTAAAGACACTGAAGCTTTCTTC